This T cell receptor (beta chain) was sequenced during a study of blood T cell repertoires in COVID-19. As for the study in general: Samples came from the United States, Italy and Spain, spanning acute and convalescent COVID-19. T cells, B-cell-depleted T cells, or PBMCs provided the cDNA or gDNA that served as material.

Authors' methods: Amplification from reference gene primers served as the basis for estimated nucleated cell counts. Sequencing used immunoSEQ multiplex PCR; TCRdb keeps in-frame clones, though not all of them. D and trimming come from the DNA, and the V and J calls and clone size come from that table. In the table there are about 360,000 clones, 85% to 90% of which are singletons. V shed 6 bases and J 6 bases; nucleotides not matched to a gene: 7. Germline assignment: CDR1 SGHAT and CDR2 FQNNGV. The CDR3 has 13 residues. What was sequenced was peripheral blood. The receptor comes from a human donor in a cohort sampled during active COVID-19. This chain uses TRBV11-2 with TRBJ2-5; TRBD2 aligns across 7 bases. CDR3 amino acids: CASSWGGSQTQYF. The CDR3 DNA is TGTGCCAGCAGTTGGGGCGGGAGTCAGACCCAGTACTTC.